The 21 T cell receptor beta chains below all came from one sample that was sequenced in a study of identical twins. TCRdb processed the 5' RACE reads anew with MiXCR; each CDR3 protein has one entry. Counted here are about 300,000 distinct CDR3 sequences, roughly an eighth occurring once; the ten biggest clones make up around 7.2%. This same sample was also taken into another study, of yellow fever vaccine responses in identical twins.

Sequenced material: CD8+ T cells sorted from blood. The receptors originated from a woman younger than 35 in good health.

The table lists this clonotype with a few counts. DNA for the CDR3: TGTGCCAGCAGCCCCCGGACCGACTCCTACGAGCAGTACTTC. Translated, it gives CASSPRTDSYEQYF. The chain recombines TRBV9 with TRBJ2-7; D gene uncertain. The CDR3 has 14 residues. Trimming left V 4 bases short and J 0 bases short, with 11 bases between. The germline CDR1 and CDR2 sequences are SGDLS and YYNGEE.

This clonotype was counted only a few times. The chain combines TRBV3-1 with TRBJ2-1, with TRBD2 as a possible D gene (6 bases). Germline lookup yields CDR1 LGHDT and CDR2 YNNKEL (reference sequence). The CDR3 totals 15 residues. V was trimmed by 0 bases and J by 3 bases, leaving 9 bases between them. CDR3 residues: CASSQDVTSYNEQFF. The CDR3 DNA follows: TGTGCCAGCAGCCAAGATGTGACTAGCTACAATGAGCAGTTCTTC.

The rearrangement joins TRBV3-1 to TRBJ2-1; 8 nucleotides align to TRBD2. The CDR3 extends over 15 amino acids. V trimming: 3 bases; J trimming: 7 bases; junction bases outside the gene matches: 8. Per the germline V gene, CDR1 is LGHDT and CDR2 is YNNKEL (reference sequence). CDR3 in amino acids: CASSQPGLGRNEQFF. CDR3 sequence (DNA): TGTGCCAGCAGCCAGCCGGGACTAGGGAGGAATGAGCAGTTCTTC.

This clonotype occurred a few times. The CDR3 DNA sequence: TGTGCCAGCAGTGAAAACGACCTAGGGGAGCCCCAGCATTTT. Amino acids: CASSENDLGEPQHF. The J gene is TRBJ1-5, the V gene TRBV2; possible D gene TRBD1, 5 bases. The CDR3 is made up of 14 amino acids. The germline V and J ends were trimmed by 2 bases and 8 bases, with 13 bases remaining between them. Germline V lookup: CDR1 SNHLY, CDR2 FYNNEI.

This clonotype was observed a few times. Here the CDR3 reads CASGLVFRGATDTQYF. Here the CDR3 DNA reads TGTGCTAGTGGTTTGGTGTTCAGGGGGGCCACAGATACGCAGTATTTT. J is TRBJ2-3 and V is TRBV12-5; possible D gene TRBD1, 7 bases. Germline assignment: CDR1 LGHNT and CDR2 FRNRAP. CDR3 length: 16 residues. V lost 0 bases and J lost 2, with 12 bases in between. Using reference TRBV12-5 and TRBJ2-3 for the parts outside the CDR3, the full variable domain is DARVTQTPRHKVTEMGQEVTMRCQPILGHNTVFWYRQTMMQGLELLAYFRNRAPLDDSGMPKDRFSAEMPDATLATLKIQPSEPRDSAVYFCASGLVFRGATDTQYFGPGTRLTVL.

This clonotype was counted only a few times. The CDR3 sequence: CASGAWTTLYNSPLHF. The CDR3 coding sequence is TGTGCCAGCGGAGCCTGGACCACCTTATATAATTCACCCCTCCACTTT. V usage is TRBV6-1 and J usage is TRBJ1-6, with no clear D. Per the germline V gene, CDR1 is MNHNS and CDR2 is SASEGT. The CDR3 length is 16 residues. The V and J ends lost 8 bases and 4 bases respectively, with 18 bases between them.

This clonotype came up a few times. The chain carries TRBV7-9 and TRBJ2-2; 7 bases are shared with TRBD2. The CDR3 is made up of 14 amino acids. V lost 4 bases, J lost 3 bases, and 2 bases stayed unmatched. The germline gives CDR1 SEHNR, CDR2 FQNEAQ (reference sequence). CDR3 DNA sequence: TGTGCCAGCAGCTCCAGCGGGGACACCGGGGAGCTGTTTTTT. This encodes CASSSSGDTGELFF.

This clonotype was recorded a few times. V usage is TRBV15 and J usage is TRBJ2-1, with no clear D. This CDR3 comprises 13 residues. Trimming took off 1 base at V and 4 bases at J, with 5 bases between the two ends. CDR1 is LNHNV, CDR2 YYDKDF, per germline (reference sequence). The CDR3 DNA follows: TGTGCCACCAGCAGAGCGCGGTACAATGAGCAGTTCTTC. This translates into CATSRARYNEQFF.

In its sample, this clonotype was seen once. This chain joins TRBV10-1 and TRBJ1-1; 8 nucleotides align to TRBD1. Germline loops: CDR1 WNHNN, CDR2 SYGVQD (reference sequence). The CDR3 sequence is 14 residues long. The V and J ends lost 6 bases and 7 bases, in that order; junction bases with no gene match: 10. The chain's CDR3 is CASSEVQGADEAFF. The DNA of the CDR3 is TGCGCCAGCAGCGAGGTTCAGGGGGCCGATGAAGCTTTCTTT.

This clonotype was detected only a few times. This sequence joins TRBV7-8 and TRBJ1-1; D is uncertain. From germline, CDR1 is SGHVS and CDR2 FQNEAQ. The CDR3 extends over 13 amino acids. V lost 2 bases and J lost 6, with 10 bases in between. The CDR3 spells CASSLSGDPEAFF. CDR3 sequence (DNA): TGTGCCAGCAGCTTATCTGGAGACCCTGAAGCTTTCTTT.

The chain is built from TRBV7-8 and TRBJ2-2; D remains unclear. The CDR3 totals 12 residues. Germline lookup yields CDR1 SGHVS and CDR2 FQNEAQ. The germline V and J ends were trimmed by 4 bases and 6 bases, with 6 bases remaining between them. DNA of the CDR3: TGTGCCAGCAGCTCGGAGTCCGGGGAGCTGTTTTTT. Translated, it gives CASSSESGELFF. Using reference TRBV7-8 and TRBJ2-2 for the parts outside the CDR3, the full variable domain is GAGVSQSPRYKVAKRGQDVALRCDPISGHVSLFWYQQALGQGPEFLTYFQNEAQLDKSGLPSDRFFAERPEGSVSTLKIQRTQQEDSAVYLCASSSESGELFFGEGSRLTVL.

A few counts support this clonotype. Written as DNA, the CDR3 is TGTGCCACCAGTGACCGAACGGGACCGAACACCGGGGAGCTGTTTTTT. Its translation: CATSDRTGPNTGELFF. The rearrangement joins TRBV24-1 to TRBJ2-2; D is possibly TRBD1 or TRBD2 (5 bases each). Per the germline V gene, CDR1 is KGHDR and CDR2 is SFDVKD. V lost 4 bases and J lost 0, with 11 bases in between. The length of the CDR3 is 16 residues.

CDR3 loop: CASGLVLYNEQFF. CDR3 bases: TGTGCTAGTGGTTTGGTTCTTTACAATGAGCAGTTCTTC. The gene calls are TRBV12-5 and TRBJ2-1; D is unresolved. CDR3 length: 13 residues. V lost 0 bases to trimming and J lost 4 bases, with 4 bases between them. Germline V gives CDR1 LGHNT, CDR2 FRNRAP. The full variable domain, in which reference TRBV12-5 and TRBJ2-1 provide the parts outside the CDR3, is DARVTQTPRHKVTEMGQEVTMRCQPILGHNTVFWYRQTMMQGLELLAYFRNRAPLDDSGMPKDRFSAEMPDATLATLKIQPSEPRDSAVYFCASGLVLYNEQFFGPGTRLTVL.

This chain joins TRBV20-1 and TRBJ2-1, with D uncertain. Germline assignment: CDR1 DFQATT and CDR2 SNEGSKA (reference sequence). V lost 0 bases to trimming and J lost 0 bases, with 9 bases between them. The CDR3 consists of 15 residues. The CDR3 loop is CSARDRIGSYNEQFF. CDR3 nucleotide sequence: TGCAGTGCTAGAGATCGAATCGGCTCCTACAATGAGCAGTTCTTC.

This clonotype turned up a few times. This chain uses TRBV13 with TRBJ2-1; a possible D gene is TRBD2 (6 bases). The V gene lost 4 bases and the J gene lost 7 bases, with 14 bases spanning the gap. Germline CDR1 reads PRHDT; CDR2 reads FYEKMQ (reference sequence). The CDR3 contains 14 residues. The CDR3 spells CASSYLLGGNEQFF. The CDR3 nucleotides read TGTGCCAGCAGCTACCTACTGGGAGGTAATGAGCAGTTCTTC. Full variable domain (missing parts from reference TRBV13 and TRBJ2-1): AAGVIQSPRHLIKEKRETATLKCYPIPRHDTVYWYQQGPGQDPQFLISFYEKMQSDKGSIPDRFSAQQFSDYHSELNMSSLELGDSALYFCASSYLLGGNEQFFGPGTRLTVL.

This chain connects TRBV15 to TRBJ1-5, with 8 bases that match TRBD1. This CDR3 is built from 15 residues. After removal of 2 bases from V and 4 bases from J, the junction contained 4 bases not matched to a gene. Per germline, CDR1 LNHNV and CDR2 YYDKDF (reference sequence). The CDR3 sequence: CATSRNRGWNQPQHF. The CDR3 nucleotides are TGTGCCACCAGCAGAAACAGGGGGTGGAATCAGCCCCAGCATTTT.

The chain recombines TRBV7-9 with TRBJ1-2; tentatively, D is TRBD1 (6 bases). With 3 bases removed from V and 8 bases from J, the gap between germline ends came to 22 bases. This CDR3 region has 16 residues. Germline CDR1 and CDR2: SEHNR and FQNEAQ (reference sequence). CDR3 DNA sequence: TGTGCCAGCAGCTTTATTTATTCGCGGGACATGAGGGGCTACACCTTC. This encodes CASSFIYSRDMRGYTF.

This clonotype occurred many times. V usage is TRBV12-3 or TRBV12-4 and J usage is TRBJ2-1; D gene unclear. V was pared by 1 base and J by 8 bases, with 9 bases between. This CDR3 contains 13 residues. CDR3 in DNA: TGTGCCAGCAGTTTAGGAGGACCGGATGAGCAGTTCTTC. Protein product: CASSLGGPDEQFF.

This chain connects TRBV13 to TRBJ1-2, with TRBD1 identical over 7 bases. V trimming: 5 bases; J trimming: 4 bases; junction bases outside the gene matches: 4. The CDR3 runs 13 residues. The V gene's germline CDR1 is PRHDT and CDR2 FYEKMQ (reference sequence). CDR3 sequence reads: CASSQQGFYGYTF. The CDR3 coding sequence is TGTGCCAGCAGCCAACAGGGGTTCTATGGCTACACCTTC.

A few counts support this clonotype. The chain is built from TRBV20-1 and TRBJ2-5, with 12 bases lining up with TRBD2. CDR3 length equals 18 residues. Germline assignment: CDR1 DFQATT and CDR2 SNEGSKA (reference sequence). Trimming at V came to 1 base and at J to 1 base, leaving 10 bases not matched to a gene. The CDR3 here is CSARGGRLAGEAQETQYF. The CDR3 DNA follows: TGCAGTGCTAGAGGTGGCAGACTAGCGGGAGAAGCCCAAGAGACCCAGTACTTC.

This clonotype was detected only a few times. The V call is TRBV27, the J call TRBJ2-7; D remains unclear. The CDR3 runs 14 residues. In germline, CDR1 is MNHEY, CDR2 SMNVEV (reference sequence). Trimming shortened V by 4 bases and J by 2 bases, and 12 bases separated the two germline ends. The CDR3 loop is CASSSGSGPYEQYF. CDR3 coding DNA: TGTGCCAGCAGTTCAGGTTCCGGTCCCTACGAGCAGTACTTC.